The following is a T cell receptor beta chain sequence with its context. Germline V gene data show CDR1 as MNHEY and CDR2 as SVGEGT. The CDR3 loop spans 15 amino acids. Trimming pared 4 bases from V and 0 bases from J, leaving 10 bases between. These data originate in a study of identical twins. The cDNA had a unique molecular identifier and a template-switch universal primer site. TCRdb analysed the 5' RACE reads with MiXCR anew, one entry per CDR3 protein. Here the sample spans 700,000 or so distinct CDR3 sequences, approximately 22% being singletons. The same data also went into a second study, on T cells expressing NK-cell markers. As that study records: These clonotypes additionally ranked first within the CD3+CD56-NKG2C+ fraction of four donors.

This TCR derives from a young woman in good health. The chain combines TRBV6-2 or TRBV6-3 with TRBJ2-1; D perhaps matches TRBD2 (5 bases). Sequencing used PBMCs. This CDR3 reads CASSSDTSSYNEQFF. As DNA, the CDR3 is TGTGCCAGCAGTTCTGATACTAGCTCCTACAATGAGCAGTTCTTC.